This T cell receptor (beta chain) appears in the sequencing data of a study of technical replicates of blood from several donors. Profiling relied on immunoSEQ multiplex PCR, and the TCRdb table lists in-frame clones only, not all of them. The table records about 81,000 clones, just under 95% of them present only once. The source of this sequence is a human donor in good health. Input material: T cells isolated from PBMCs.

The CDR3 region has the DNA TGTGCCAGTAGTTGGTCTAGCGGGAGTAATGAGCAGTTCTTC. This translates into CASSWSSGSNEQFF. The chain uses TRBV19 and TRBJ2-1; 10 nucleotides agree with TRBD2. The V and J ends lost 5 bases and 7 bases, in that order; junction bases with no gene match: 5. CDR3 size: 14 residues. Germline values: CDR1 LNHDA, CDR2 SQIVND (reference sequence).